These 10 T cell receptor beta chains originate from one sample sequenced in a study of OX40 agonist ivuxolimab in advanced cancers. Generated by immunoSEQ multiplex PCR, the TCRdb table keeps only in-frame clones and is missing some. The sample has some 50,000 clones, around 86% seen once. Sample: CD4+ or CD8+ T cells sorted from blood, taken in a trial of the OX40 agonist ivuxolimab. These receptors all come from an adult with an advanced solid tumor such as melanoma, head and neck, liver or kidney cancer.

The chain joins TRBV9 to TRBJ2-7, with 7 bases aligning to TRBD2. J gave up 3 bases and V 4 bases, and 4 bases lay outside the gene matches. The V gene's germline CDR1 is SGDLS and CDR2 YYNGEE. This CDR3 region has 13 residues. The chain's CDR3 is CASSRGTIYEQYF. As DNA, the CDR3 is TGTGCCAGCAGCCGGGGGACTATCTACGAGCAGTACTTC. The full variable domain, completed using reference TRBV9 and TRBJ2-7, is DSGVTQTPKHLITATGQRVTLRCSPRSGDLSVYWYQQSLDQGLQFLIQYYNGEERAKGNILERFSAQQFPDLHSELNLSSLELGDSALYFCASSRGTIYEQYFGPGTRLTVT.

Only one count was recorded for this clone. The J gene is TRBJ2-1, the V gene TRBV6-1, with 9 nucleotides matching TRBD2. The trim removed 6 bases at V and 8 bases at J, leaving 11 bases unmatched. The germline gives CDR1 MNHNS, CDR2 SASEGT. The length of the CDR3 is 15 residues. DNA for the CDR3: TGTGCCAGCAGACACAGTCTAGCGGGGTTGGATGAGCAGTTCTTC. Encoded protein: CASRHSLAGLDEQFF.

The V gene is TRBV6-6, the J gene TRBJ2-1, with D perhaps TRBD1 (6 bases). Trimming took 1 base from V and 8 from J, leaving 9 bases between them. This CDR3 comprises 13 residues. Germline V lookup: CDR1 MNHNY, CDR2 SVGAGI (reference sequence). CDR3 sequence reads: CASSYFGGHEQFF. The DNA of the CDR3 is TGTGCCAGCAGTTACTTTGGGGGCCATGAGCAGTTCTTC.

The J gene is TRBJ2-1, the V gene TRBV5-5; D is uncertain. Trimming took 5 bases from V and 4 from J, leaving 1 base between them. Germline CDR1 and CDR2: SGHKS and YYEKEE (reference sequence). The CDR3 runs to 10 residues. This CDR3 reads CASSYNEQFF. Here the CDR3 DNA reads TGTGCCAGCAGTTACAATGAGCAGTTCTTC.

CDR3 protein: CASSLTDRADQPQHF. The CDR3 bases are TGCGCCAGCAGCCTTACTGACAGGGCCGATCAGCCCCAGCATTTT. V usage is TRBV4-1 and J usage is TRBJ1-5, with 7 bases matching TRBD1. V lost 4 bases to trimming and J lost 5 bases; unmatched junction nucleotides: 8. Germline loops: CDR1 MGHRA, CDR2 YSYEKL. The CDR3 has 15 amino acids.

The chain joins TRBV18 to TRBJ1-6, with 8 bases fitting TRBD1. This CDR3 contains 15 residues. The V segment lost 5 bases and the J segment 10 bases; nucleotides outside the gene matches: 10. The V gene's germline CDR1 is KGHSH and CDR2 LQKENI. The CDR3 DNA reads TGTGCCAGCTCATCTGGACAGGGTGTAGGGTCACCCCTCCACTTT. Translating gives CASSSGQGVGSPLHF.

Turning to this clone: The junction departs from germline at one end; a sequencing error may be responsible. Other DNA sequences in the same sample also yield this CDR3. The chain joins TRBV10-3 to TRBJ1-1, with 11 bases that match TRBD1. Per germline, CDR1 ENHRY and CDR2 SYGVKD. The CDR3 is 16 residues long. The CDR3 DNA reads TGTGCCATCAGCGACCGGGACAGGGGGTTGGAAACTGAAGCTTTCTTC. Residues: CAISDRDRGLETEAFF.

The chain recombines TRBV27 with TRBJ1-2; no definite D call. Trimming removed 2 bases at V and 2 bases at J, with 6 bases between. This CDR3 spans 13 amino acids. Looked up from germline, CDR1 is MNHEY and CDR2 is SMNVEV (reference sequence). CDR3 region: CASSLEGNYGYTF. CDR3 sequence (DNA): TGTGCCAGCAGTTTAGAGGGAAACTATGGCTACACCTTC.

This clone qualifies as medium-sized (0.01 to 0.1%). V is TRBV7-9 and J is TRBJ2-7; perhaps TRBD1 as D (6 bases). CDR3 length: 14 amino acids. V was clipped by 5 bases and J by 2 bases, with 13 bases between them. Germline V gene data show CDR1 as SEHNR and CDR2 as FQNEAQ (reference sequence). CDR3 loop: CASSGPGHPYEQYF. The CDR3 DNA reads as TGTGCCAGCAGCGGACCGGGACACCCCTACGAGCAGTACTTC.

The V gene is TRBV2, the J gene TRBJ1-1; D is ambiguous. Germline V CDR1 and CDR2: SNHLY, FYNNEI. The CDR3 has 13 residues. Trimming cost V 3 bases and J 1 base, with 6 bases left between them. The CDR3 nucleotides are TGTGCCAGCAGTGATGGACCGAACACTGAAGCTTTCTTT. Its protein product is CASSDGPNTEAFF.